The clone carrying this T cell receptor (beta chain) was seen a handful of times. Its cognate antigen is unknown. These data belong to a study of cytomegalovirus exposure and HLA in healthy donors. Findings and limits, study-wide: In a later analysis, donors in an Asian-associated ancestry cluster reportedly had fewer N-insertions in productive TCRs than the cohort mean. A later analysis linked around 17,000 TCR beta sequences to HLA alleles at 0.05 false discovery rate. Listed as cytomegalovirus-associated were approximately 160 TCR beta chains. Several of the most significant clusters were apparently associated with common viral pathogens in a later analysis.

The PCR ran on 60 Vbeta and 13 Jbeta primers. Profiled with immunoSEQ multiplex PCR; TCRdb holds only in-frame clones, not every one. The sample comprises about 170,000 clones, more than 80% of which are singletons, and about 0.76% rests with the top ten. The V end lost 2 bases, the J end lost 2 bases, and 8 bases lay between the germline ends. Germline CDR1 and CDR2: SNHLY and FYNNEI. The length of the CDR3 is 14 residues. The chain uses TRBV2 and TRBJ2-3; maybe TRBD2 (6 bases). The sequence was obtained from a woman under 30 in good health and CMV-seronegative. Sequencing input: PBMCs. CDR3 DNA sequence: TGTGCCAGCAGTGAACCGGGACTCACAGATACGCAGTATTTT. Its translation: CASSEPGLTDTQYF.